This is a list of T cell receptor beta chains from one sample in a study of T cells in Graves' hyperthyroidism and ophthalmopathy. TCRdb recomputed calls from the multiplex PCR reads with MiXCR, one row per CDR3 protein. The sample lists fewer than 450,000 distinct CDR3 sequences, roughly a sixth occurring once. The sample taken for sequencing was blood. The source of these receptors is a woman aged 25 to 39 with Graves' hyperthyroidism that later progressed to Graves' ophthalmopathy. Both conserved end residues are part of each CDR3. The D gene is left open where the match is weak. Size is omitted from some rows. Given values are once, few, many or a class for expanded clones.

D	size	V	J	CDR3	DNA
-	many	TRBV11-2	TRBJ2-1	CASTNQRGSYNEQFF	TGTGCCAGCACCAATCAAAGGGGGTCGTACAATGAGCAGTTCTTC
TRBD2	-	TRBV20-1	TRBJ2-7	CSAGSAGDPYEQYF	TGCAGTGCTGGTTCGGCGGGAGATCCCTACGAGCAGTACTTC
-	many	TRBV29-1	TRBJ2-7	CSVVSRGPYEQYF	TGCAGCGTTGTTTCCCGAGGACCCTACGAGCAGTACTTC
-	-	TRBV5-6	TRBJ1-2	CASSRWEFSGGYTF	TGTGCCAGCAGCAGGTGGGAGTTTTCTGGCGGCTACACCTTC
TRBD2	many	TRBV28	TRBJ2-2	CASSSISGSLTGELFF	TGTGCCAGCAGTTCCATAAGCGGGAGTCTAACCGGGGAGCTGTTTTTT
-	many	TRBV25-1	TRBJ1-2	CASSELGHDIGGYGYTF	TGTGCCAGCAGTGAATTGGGACACGACATAGGAGGCTATGGCTACACCTTC
-	many	TRBV27	TRBJ2-1	CASSLSGGNEQFF	TGTGCCAGCAGTCTATCCGGCGGGAATGAGCAGTTCTTC
TRBD2	many	TRBV28	TRBJ2-1	CASRRTSGGAGRRDEQFF	TGTGCCAGCAGGCGGACTAGCGGGGGGGCCGGTCGTCGCGATGAGCAGTTCTTC
-	many	TRBV20-1	TRBJ1-2	CSAVGGFSYGYTF	TGCAGTGCTGTAGGGGGGTTTAGCTATGGCTACACCTTC
-	-	TRBV28	TRBJ2-5	CASSLLAGAGETQYF	TGTGCCAGCAGTCTCCTGGCGGGGGCGGGGGAGACCCAGTACTTC
-	-	TRBV27	TRBJ2-7	CASGTIDYEQYF	TGTGCCAGCGGGACGATCGACTACGAGCAGTACTTC
TRBD2	few	TRBV27	TRBJ2-3	CASSNVGGASDTQYF	TGTGCCAGCAGTAACGTCGGGGGGGCCTCAGATACGCAGTATTTT
-	-	TRBV30	TRBJ1-1	CAWRLGGRWTEAFF	TGTGCCTGGAGATTAGGGGGGCGGTGGACTGAAGCTTTCTTT
TRBD1	many	TRBV6-1	TRBJ2-7	CASSELGTGGSYEQYF	TGTGCCAGCAGTGAATTAGGGACAGGGGGCTCCTACGAGCAGTACTTC
-	-	TRBV5-1	TRBJ2-5	CASSLGAEETQYF	TGCGCCAGCAGCTTGGGGGCCGAAGAGACCCAGTACTTC
-	many	TRBV2	TRBJ1-3	CASSSGLSFSGNTIYF	TGTGCCAGCAGTTCGGGACTTTCGTTCTCTGGAAACACCATATATTTT
TRBD1	many	TRBV20-1	TRBJ2-7	CSAQPTQTRQGIYEQYF	TGCAGTGCCCAACCCACACAGACGAGACAGGGGATTTACGAGCAGTACTTC
-	-	TRBV3-1	TRBJ2-5	CASSPKRPGSEETQYF	TGTGCCAGCAGCCCCAAGAGACCCGGGAGTGAGGAGACCCAGTACTTC
-	few	TRBV30	TRBJ2-1	CAWSVNWYNEQFF	TGTGCCTGGAGTGTAAATTGGTACAATGAGCAGTTCTTC
-	many	TRBV28	TRBJ2-5	CASSPGESVGTQYF	TGTGCCAGCAGTCCGGGAGAGAGTGTTGGGACCCAGTACTTC
-	-	TRBV3-1	TRBJ2-7	CASSLGRSGRYEQYF	TGTGCCAGCAGCCTGGGACGATCGGGGAGATACGAGCAGTACTTC
-	many	TRBV27	TRBJ2-7	CASSLLGSSHEQYF	TGTGCCAGCAGTTTATTGGGGAGTAGCCACGAGCAGTACTTC
-	few	TRBV19	TRBJ1-5	CASSIPRGRLGNQPQHF	TGTGCCAGTAGTATCCCCAGGGGCCGGTTGGGAAATCAGCCCCAGCATTTT
-	-	TRBV13	TRBJ2-1	CASSPPGLFILPHNEQFF	TGTGCCAGCAGCCCTCCGGGACTCTTCATACTCCCTCACAATGAGCAGTTCTTC
-	few	TRBV18	TRBJ1-1	CASSPPRGAKNTEAFF	TGTGCCAGCTCACCACCGAGGGGGGCAAAGAACACTGAAGCTTTCTTT
-	-	TRBV6-5	TRBJ2-4	CASSYRAGVGYF	TGTGCCAGCAGTTATCGGGCAGGGGTAGGGTACTTC
-	many	TRBV30	TRBJ1-5	CAWSRKPGLGQPQHF	TGTGCCTGGAGCCGTAAGCCCGGACTGGGTCAGCCCCAGCATTTT
-	many	TRBV9	TRBJ2-5	CASSVDLTKGETQYF	TGTGCCAGCAGCGTAGATCTGACTAAGGGGGAGACCCAGTACTTC
TRBD1	many	TRBV30	TRBJ2-7	CAWKQGAFYEQYF	TGTGCCTGGAAACAGGGGGCATTTTACGAGCAGTACTTC
-	-	TRBV7-2	TRBJ1-1	CASSYDVGSTEAFF	TGTGCCAGCAGCTACGACGTCGGGTCAACTGAAGCTTTCTTT
TRBD1	many	TRBV27	TRBJ2-7	CASSSLARTGVYEQYF	TGTGCCAGCAGTTCTCTCGCTCGGACAGGGGTCTACGAGCAGTACTTC
-	many	TRBV10-3	TRBJ2-4	CAISESGGLAKNIQYF	TGTGCCATCAGTGAGTCCGGGGGTTTAGCCAAAAACATTCAGTACTTC
-	many	TRBV12-3/TRBV12-4	TRBJ2-3	CASSFELAVNTQYF	TGTGCCAGCAGTTTCGAACTAGCAGTGAATACGCAGTATTTT
-	many	TRBV27	TRBJ2-5	CASSPSTAVSETQYF	TGTGCCAGCAGCCCATCGACAGCTGTTTCGGAGACCCAGTACTTC
-	-	TRBV11-2	TRBJ1-1	CASSLDREVLRADEAFF	TGTGCCAGCAGCTTAGACCGGGAGGTTCTGAGGGCTGATGAAGCTTTCTTT
TRBD1	many	TRBV27	TRBJ1-2	CASSSGGQALYGYTF	TGTGCCAGCAGTTCCGGGGGACAGGCGCTCTATGGCTACACCTTC
-	-	TRBV6-5	TRBJ1-5	CASSYSGDRNQPQHF	TGTGCCAGCAGTTACTCAGGGGACCGCAATCAGCCCCAGCATTTT
-	many	TRBV7-9	TRBJ1-3	CASSLESGTISGNTIYF	TGTGCCAGCAGCTTAGAGTCAGGGACTATCTCTGGAAACACCATATATTTT
-	many	TRBV12-3/TRBV12-4	TRBJ2-7	CASSFGTSSGEQYF	TGTGCCAGCAGTTTCGGGACGAGTTCGGGAGAGCAGTACTTC
-	many	TRBV19	TRBJ2-3	CASSIEQMSTDTQYF	TGTGCCAGTAGTATAGAGCAGATGAGCACAGATACGCAGTATTTT
-	-	TRBV28	TRBJ1-2	CASNPRQANYGYTF	TGTGCCAGCAATCCGAGACAAGCTAACTATGGCTACACCTTC
-	many	TRBV20-1	TRBJ1-2	CSANARGHDYGYTF	TGCAGTGCTAATGCCCGGGGACACGACTATGGCTACACCTTC
TRBD1	many	TRBV10-3	TRBJ1-1	CAIRAGQTDTEAFF	TGTGCCATCAGGGCGGGACAGACGGACACTGAAGCTTTCTTT
-	-	TRBV5-8	TRBJ1-3	CASSPGPNGNTIYF	TGTGCCAGCAGCCCGGGACCCAACGGAAACACCATATATTTT
-	-	TRBV7-9	TRBJ2-6	CASSDRDMRLLSGANVLTF	TGTGCCAGCAGCGACCGGGACATGCGGCTACTCTCTGGGGCCAACGTCCTGACTTTC
TRBD1	many	TRBV28	TRBJ1-5	CASSLGQGHQPQHF	TGTGCCAGCAGTTTAGGACAGGGCCATCAGCCCCAGCATTTT
TRBD1	many	TRBV6-1	TRBJ1-2	CASSGPGQHYYGYTF	TGTGCCAGCAGTGGACCGGGACAGCATTACTATGGCTACACCTTC
TRBD1	many	TRBV5-1	TRBJ1-5	CASSRGQGSNQPQHF	TGCGCCAGCAGCCGGGGACAGGGGAGCAATCAGCCCCAGCATTTT
-	few	TRBV4-1	TRBJ2-2	CASSQGAAHTSSGELFF	TGCGCCAGCAGCCAAGGAGCTGCCCATACTAGTTCCGGGGAGCTGTTTTTT
-	many	TRBV12-3/TRBV12-4	TRBJ2-7	CASSLAYSYEQYF	TGTGCCAGCAGCCTCGCCTATTCCTACGAGCAGTACTTC
-	many	TRBV3-1	TRBJ2-3	CASSQDMSVTDTQYF	TGTGCCAGCAGCCAAGATATGTCAGTAACAGATACGCAGTATTTT
-	many	TRBV27	TRBJ2-2	CASSRLPTGSTGELFF	TGTGCCAGCAGTCGCCTGCCCACAGGGAGCACCGGGGAGCTGTTTTTT
-	-	TRBV20-1	TRBJ2-7	CSAINRAAYEQYF	TGCAGTGCTATTAACAGGGCCGCTTACGAGCAGTACTTC
TRBD2	-	TRBV20-1	TRBJ2-3	CSARSGGASDTQYF	TGCAGTGCTAGGTCCGGGGGGGCATCAGATACGCAGTATTTT
-	few	TRBV3-1	TRBJ1-2	CASSQEWYSYTF	TGTGCCAGCAGCCAAGAGTGGTATAGCTACACCTTC
-	many	TRBV2	TRBJ2-1	CASLDWYNEQFF	TGTGCCAGCCTAGACTGGTACAATGAGCAGTTCTTC
-	many	TRBV27	TRBJ1-2	CASSFSGAGYTF	TGTGCCAGCAGTTTCTCAGGGGCTGGCTACACCTTC
TRBD2	many	TRBV12-3/TRBV12-4	TRBJ2-7	CASSFFSGGPYEQYF	TGTGCCAGCAGTTTTTTTAGCGGGGGCCCCTACGAGCAGTACTTC
-	many	TRBV11-2	TRBJ2-2	CASSLAGELFF	TGTGCCAGCAGCTTAGCCGGGGAGCTGTTTTTT